This T cell receptor (beta chain) was identified during a study of T cell changes during pregnancy in multiple sclerosis. Profiled with immunoSEQ multiplex PCR; TCRdb holds only in-frame clones, not every one. The table lists 30,000 to 35,000 clones, roughly 86% of them singletons. There are 16 residues in the CDR3. The source of this sequence is a female donor with multiple sclerosis, enrolled in a pregnancy study. The rearrangement links TRBV12-2 to TRBJ1-2; the table's TRBD1 call for D was not verified on the DNA. TRBV12-2 is a pseudogene locus. Sample: CD8+ T cells from peripheral blood mononuclear cells, taken in the first trimester of pregnancy. For the CDR3, the DNA is TGTGCAAGTCGCTTGGCGTCGTCAGGAAGAAACTATGGCTACACCTTC. Protein sequence: CASRLASSGRNYGYTF.